This is a list of T cell receptor beta chains from one sample in a study of blood T cell repertoires in COVID-19. Clones were sequenced by immunoSEQ multiplex PCR, and TCRdb holds only the in-frame ones, with some missing. The sample consists of 90,000 to 120,000 clones, 75% to 95% of them appearing once. The source material was peripheral blood. All receptors come from a woman aged 25 to 45 with acute or convalescent COVID-19. The CDR3 runs from the conserved cysteine through the conserved F or W. Fields, in order: J gene, clone size, V gene, CDR3 length, D gene, CDR3 protein, CDR3 DNA. The D gene is left open where the match is weak. Only some rows state a clone size, as once, few, many or a class for expanded clones.

j_call: TRBJ2-7
clone_size: -
v_call: TRBV27
cdr3_length: 14
d_call: -
cdr3_aa: CASSLSNGAYEQYF
cdr3_nt: TGTGCCAGCAGTTTGAGTAACGGGGCCTACGAGCAGTACTTC

j_call: TRBJ1-1
clone_size: -
v_call: TRBV4-1
cdr3_length: 17
d_call: TRBD1
cdr3_aa: CASSQVPVRGKNAEAFF
cdr3_nt: TGCGCCAGCAGCCAAGTTCCGGTCAGGGGGAAGAACGCTGAAGCTTTCTTT

j_call: TRBJ1-5
clone_size: -
v_call: TRBV29-1
cdr3_length: 12
d_call: -
cdr3_aa: CSVLTGGQPQHF
cdr3_nt: TGCAGCGTACTAACCGGGGGACAGCCCCAGCATTTT

j_call: TRBJ2-1
clone_size: -
v_call: TRBV30
cdr3_length: 19
d_call: TRBD2
cdr3_aa: CAWSGTLVAGGPSYNEQFF
cdr3_nt: TGTGCCTGGAGTGGAACCCTGGTAGCGGGAGGCCCCTCCTACAATGAGCAGTTCTTC

j_call: TRBJ1-1
clone_size: -
v_call: TRBV27
cdr3_length: 14
d_call: TRBD1
cdr3_aa: CASSLSGTGSEAFF
cdr3_nt: TGTGCCAGCAGTCTTTCCGGGACAGGGTCCGAAGCTTTCTTT

j_call: TRBJ1-2
clone_size: -
v_call: TRBV24-1
cdr3_length: 17
d_call: TRBD1
cdr3_aa: CATSDGSSGQVLYGYTF
cdr3_nt: TGTGCCACCAGTGATGGTTCTTCGGGACAGGTGCTCTATGGCTACACCTTC

j_call: TRBJ1-6
clone_size: -
v_call: TRBV5-1
cdr3_length: 16
d_call: TRBD1
cdr3_aa: CASSPRQGTYNSPLHF
cdr3_nt: TGCGCCAGCAGCCCCCGACAGGGTACCTATAATTCACCCCTCCACTTT

j_call: TRBJ1-1
clone_size: -
v_call: TRBV19
cdr3_length: 12
d_call: -
cdr3_aa: CASSIARTEAFF
cdr3_nt: TGTGCCAGTAGTATAGCTAGGACTGAAGCTTTCTTT

j_call: TRBJ2-3
clone_size: -
v_call: TRBV23-1
cdr3_length: 15
d_call: TRBD2
cdr3_aa: CASSQPGRKADTQYF
cdr3_nt: TGCGCCAGCAGTCAACCCGGGAGGAAGGCAGATACGCAGTATTTT

j_call: TRBJ1-1
clone_size: -
v_call: TRBV5-4
cdr3_length: 13
d_call: -
cdr3_aa: CASSWGQNTEAFF
cdr3_nt: TGTGCCAGCAGCTGGGGACAGAACACTGAAGCTTTCTTT

j_call: TRBJ1-2
clone_size: -
v_call: TRBV14
cdr3_length: 16
d_call: TRBD1
cdr3_aa: CASSLGTADSNYGYTF
cdr3_nt: TGTGCCAGCAGCCTAGGGACAGCCGATTCTAACTATGGCTACACCTTC

j_call: TRBJ2-7
clone_size: -
v_call: TRBV19
cdr3_length: 11
d_call: -
cdr3_aa: CASSAAYEQYF
cdr3_nt: TGTGCCAGTAGTGCAGCCTACGAGCAGTACTTC

j_call: TRBJ2-3
clone_size: -
v_call: TRBV5-1
cdr3_length: 14
d_call: -
cdr3_aa: CASSPGPGVDTQYF
cdr3_nt: TGCGCCAGCAGCCCTGGACCGGGGGTGGATACGCAGTATTTT

j_call: TRBJ2-1
clone_size: once
v_call: TRBV9
cdr3_length: 14
d_call: TRBD1
cdr3_aa: CASAGTGDLNEQFF
cdr3_nt: TGTGCCAGCGCCGGGACAGGGGATTTAAATGAGCAGTTCTTC

j_call: TRBJ1-5
clone_size: -
v_call: TRBV28
cdr3_length: 15
d_call: -
cdr3_aa: CASSREAGVGQPQHF
cdr3_nt: TGTGCCAGCAGCAGGGAAGCAGGGGTGGGACAGCCCCAGCATTTT

j_call: TRBJ1-2
clone_size: once
v_call: TRBV19
cdr3_length: 12
d_call: TRBD1
cdr3_aa: CASSRDRDGYTF
cdr3_nt: TGTGCCAGTAGTAGGGACAGGGATGGCTACACCTTC

j_call: TRBJ1-1
clone_size: -
v_call: TRBV7-2
cdr3_length: 13
d_call: -
cdr3_aa: CASSLGTNTEAFF
cdr3_nt: TGTGCCAGCAGCTTAGGGACAAACACTGAAGCTTTCTTT

j_call: TRBJ1-6
clone_size: -
v_call: TRBV28
cdr3_length: 14
d_call: -
cdr3_aa: CASSYRLGTSPLHF
cdr3_nt: TGTGCCAGCAGTTACAGGCTTGGAACTTCACCCCTCCACTTT

j_call: TRBJ1-3
clone_size: -
v_call: TRBV29-1
cdr3_length: 13
d_call: -
cdr3_aa: CSVEDFSGNTIYF
cdr3_nt: TGCAGCGTTGAAGACTTCTCTGGAAACACCATATATTTT

j_call: TRBJ2-1
clone_size: -
v_call: TRBV7-9
cdr3_length: 16
d_call: TRBD2
cdr3_aa: CASRTSEAEINNEQFF
cdr3_nt: TGTGCCAGCAGGACTAGCGAAGCTGAGATAAACAATGAGCAGTTCTTC

j_call: TRBJ2-5
clone_size: -
v_call: TRBV7-2
cdr3_length: 14
d_call: -
cdr3_aa: CASSGLPGVETQYF
cdr3_nt: TGTGCCAGCAGCGGGCTGCCGGGGGTGGAGACCCAGTACTTC

j_call: TRBJ2-7
clone_size: -
v_call: TRBV6-6
cdr3_length: 13
d_call: -
cdr3_aa: CASTQDSSYEQYF
cdr3_nt: TGTGCCAGCACCCAAGACAGCTCCTACGAGCAGTACTTC

j_call: TRBJ1-1
clone_size: -
v_call: TRBV28
cdr3_length: 13
d_call: -
cdr3_aa: CASSLVDSYEAFF
cdr3_nt: TGTGCCAGCAGTTTAGTGGACAGCTATGAAGCTTTCTTT

j_call: TRBJ2-5
clone_size: -
v_call: TRBV6-5
cdr3_length: 16
d_call: TRBD2
cdr3_aa: CASSYSWTRGLETQYF
cdr3_nt: TGTGCCAGCAGTTACTCTTGGACTAGAGGTCTAGAGACCCAGTACTTC

j_call: TRBJ2-3
clone_size: once
v_call: TRBV10-1
cdr3_length: 13
d_call: -
cdr3_aa: CASSGQLADTQYF
cdr3_nt: TGCGCCAGCAGTGGGCAGTTGGCAGATACGCAGTATTTT

j_call: TRBJ2-1
clone_size: -
v_call: TRBV4-3
cdr3_length: 14
d_call: -
cdr3_aa: CASSQDSWSNEQFF
cdr3_nt: TGCGCCAGCAGCCAAGATTCTTGGAGCAATGAGCAGTTCTTC

j_call: TRBJ2-3
clone_size: once
v_call: TRBV24-1
cdr3_length: 14
d_call: -
cdr3_aa: CATSDLSSPDTQYF
cdr3_nt: TGTGCCACCAGTGATTTGTCGAGTCCAGATACGCAGTATTTT

j_call: TRBJ2-7
clone_size: -
v_call: TRBV19
cdr3_length: 13
d_call: -
cdr3_aa: CASSNIPSYEQYF
cdr3_nt: TGTGCCAGTAGCAACATCCCCTCCTACGAGCAGTACTTC

j_call: TRBJ2-5
clone_size: -
v_call: TRBV28
cdr3_length: 14
d_call: TRBD1
cdr3_aa: CASSSTGSPETQYF
cdr3_nt: TGTGCCAGCAGTTCGACAGGGAGCCCGGAGACCCAGTACTTC

j_call: TRBJ1-2
clone_size: -
v_call: TRBV5-5
cdr3_length: 14
d_call: -
cdr3_aa: CASSPRGLNYGYTF
cdr3_nt: TGTGCCAGCAGCCCCCGGGGGTTGAACTATGGCTACACCTTC

j_call: TRBJ1-1
clone_size: few
v_call: TRBV29-1
cdr3_length: 12
d_call: -
cdr3_aa: CSVTERGTEAFF
cdr3_nt: TGCAGCGTGACCGAGCGTGGCACTGAAGCTTTCTTT

j_call: TRBJ1-1
clone_size: -
v_call: TRBV7-9
cdr3_length: 14
d_call: -
cdr3_aa: CASSYQGRNTEAFF
cdr3_nt: TGTGCCAGCAGCTACCAGGGTAGGAACACTGAAGCTTTCTTT

j_call: TRBJ1-3
clone_size: -
v_call: TRBV19
cdr3_length: 16
d_call: TRBD1
cdr3_aa: CASTRLQGAAGNTIYF
cdr3_nt: TGTGCCAGTACCCGGCTCCAGGGGGCGGCTGGAAACACCATATATTTT

j_call: TRBJ1-5
clone_size: -
v_call: TRBV19
cdr3_length: 18
d_call: -
cdr3_aa: CASSMSETGTYSNQPQHF
cdr3_nt: TGTGCCAGTAGTATGAGCGAGACAGGCACCTATAGCAATCAGCCCCAGCATTTT

j_call: TRBJ2-7
clone_size: -
v_call: TRBV28
cdr3_length: 14
d_call: TRBD1
cdr3_aa: CASSPGQGRWEQYF
cdr3_nt: TGTGCCAGCAGTCCGGGACAGGGAAGGTGGGAGCAGTACTTC

j_call: TRBJ2-1
clone_size: -
v_call: TRBV27
cdr3_length: 17
d_call: TRBD2
cdr3_aa: CASSITRTSGYYNEQFF
cdr3_nt: TGTGCCAGCAGTATCACCCGGACTAGCGGATACTACAATGAGCAGTTCTTC

j_call: TRBJ1-1
clone_size: -
v_call: TRBV27
cdr3_length: 14
d_call: -
cdr3_aa: CASSSWARDTEAFF
cdr3_nt: TGTGCCAGCAGTTCGTGGGCGCGGGACACTGAAGCTTTCTTT

j_call: TRBJ1-5
clone_size: -
v_call: TRBV7-2
cdr3_length: 13
d_call: -
cdr3_aa: CASSPSFGQPQHF
cdr3_nt: TGTGCCAGCAGCCCCAGCTTCGGGCAGCCCCAGCATTTT

j_call: TRBJ2-5
clone_size: -
v_call: TRBV7-6
cdr3_length: 17
d_call: TRBD2
cdr3_aa: CASSLAPGLAVYETQYF
cdr3_nt: TGTGCCAGCAGCCTCGCTCCGGGACTAGCGGTTTATGAGACCCAGTACTTC

j_call: TRBJ1-1
clone_size: -
v_call: TRBV2
cdr3_length: 11
d_call: -
cdr3_aa: CASNGPTEAFF
cdr3_nt: TGTGCCAGTAATGGCCCCACTGAAGCTTTCTTT

j_call: TRBJ2-3
clone_size: once
v_call: TRBV27
cdr3_length: 14
d_call: -
cdr3_aa: CASNRAQSTDTQYF
cdr3_nt: TGTGCCAGCAATCGTGCACAGAGCACAGATACGCAGTATTTT

j_call: TRBJ1-1
clone_size: -
v_call: TRBV10-3
cdr3_length: 12
d_call: -
cdr3_aa: CATRGSGAEAFF
cdr3_nt: TGTGCCACGAGGGGTTCGGGGGCTGAAGCTTTCTTT

j_call: TRBJ1-6
clone_size: -
v_call: TRBV28
cdr3_length: 13
d_call: -
cdr3_aa: CASSQGYNSPLHF
cdr3_nt: TGTGCCAGCAGTCAGGGTTATAATTCACCCCTCCACTTT

j_call: TRBJ1-2
clone_size: few
v_call: TRBV28
cdr3_length: 13
d_call: -
cdr3_aa: CASTLGGPYGYTF
cdr3_nt: TGTGCCAGCACCCTCGGGGGTCCCTATGGCTACACCTTC

j_call: TRBJ2-2
clone_size: -
v_call: TRBV27
cdr3_length: 14
d_call: -
cdr3_aa: CASSWTALTGELFF
cdr3_nt: TGTGCCAGTTCTTGGACAGCCCTGACCGGGGAGCTGTTTTTT

j_call: TRBJ1-1
clone_size: few
v_call: TRBV5-4
cdr3_length: 12
d_call: -
cdr3_aa: CASSLSQGRAFF
cdr3_nt: TGTGCCAGCAGCTTGTCCCAGGGCAGAGCTTTCTTT

j_call: TRBJ1-5
clone_size: -
v_call: TRBV28
cdr3_length: 15
d_call: -
cdr3_aa: CASSLYPRDNQPQHF
cdr3_nt: TGTGCCAGCAGTTTATACCCCAGGGACAATCAGCCCCAGCATTTT

j_call: TRBJ1-5
clone_size: -
v_call: TRBV15
cdr3_length: 13
d_call: -
cdr3_aa: CATAPGVNQPQHF
cdr3_nt: TGTGCCACCGCCCCGGGGGTCAATCAGCCCCAGCATTTT

j_call: TRBJ2-2
clone_size: -
v_call: TRBV28
cdr3_length: 14
d_call: -
cdr3_aa: CASSLHRSGGELFF
cdr3_nt: TGTGCCAGCAGTTTACATCGTAGCGGCGGGGAGCTGTTTTTT

j_call: TRBJ2-1
clone_size: -
v_call: TRBV27
cdr3_length: 15
d_call: TRBD2
cdr3_aa: CASSLFVGGLDEQFF
cdr3_nt: TGTGCCAGCAGTTTATTTGTGGGAGGGCTTGATGAGCAGTTCTTC

j_call: TRBJ2-7
clone_size: -
v_call: TRBV5-4
cdr3_length: 16
d_call: TRBD2
cdr3_aa: CASSRQTSGRFNEQYF
cdr3_nt: TGTGCCAGCAGCCGCCAGACTAGCGGGAGGTTCAACGAGCAGTACTTC